In its sample, the clone carrying this T cell receptor (beta chain) was seen a few times. The sample contains more than one DNA sequence encoding this CDR3. The sample comes from a study of blood T cell repertoires in COVID-19. Study-wide context: COVID-19 samples collected from the United States, Italy and Spain covered acute and convalescent phases. Nucleic acid was either cDNA or gDNA, and it came from T cells, B-cell-depleted T cells, or PBMCs.

How the authors handled the data: Using reference gene primer amplification, nucleated cell counts were estimated. TCRdb's table, derived via immunoSEQ multiplex PCR, lists solely in-frame clones and lacks some. The V and J calls and the clone size are those of that table, but D and trimming were determined from the DNA. The table shows over 200,000 clones, with 75% to 90% occurring only once. CDR3 length: 14 residues. Trimming cost V 4 bases and J 1 base, with 8 bases left between them. Germline V gene sequence: CDR1 SEHNR, CDR2 FQNEAQ (reference sequence). The rearrangement links TRBV7-9 to TRBJ1-5; weak D call: TRBD1 (6 bases). The source material was peripheral blood. This sequence originates from a man aged 35-49 years with acute or convalescent COVID-19. CDR3 sequence (DNA): TGTGCCAGCAGCTCAACAGGGAGCAATCAGCCCCAGCATTTT. Protein product: CASSSTGSNQPQHF.